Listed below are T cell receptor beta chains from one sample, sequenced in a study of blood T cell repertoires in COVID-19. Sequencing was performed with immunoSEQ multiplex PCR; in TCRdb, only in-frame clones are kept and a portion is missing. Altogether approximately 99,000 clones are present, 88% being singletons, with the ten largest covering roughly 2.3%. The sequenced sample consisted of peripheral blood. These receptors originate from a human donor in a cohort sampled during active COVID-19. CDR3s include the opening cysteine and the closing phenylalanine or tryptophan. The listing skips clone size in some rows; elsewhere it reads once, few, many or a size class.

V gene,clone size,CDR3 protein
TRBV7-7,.,CASSLLTSGVSYNEQFF
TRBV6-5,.,CASRFAGGVEAFF
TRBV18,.,CASSAVTYEQYF
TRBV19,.,CASSPDRGVGNTEAFF
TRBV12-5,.,CASGRNRGEAFF
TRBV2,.,CASSMDSHSNQPQHF
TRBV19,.,CASSIRGLAGVGSYNEQFF
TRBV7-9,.,CASSALTGGGGEQYF
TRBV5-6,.,CASSLAGTGERQYF
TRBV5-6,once,CASSTGTMSSYNEQFF
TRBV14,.,CASSQGYVSSGNTIYF
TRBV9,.,CASSVEGLAGDPMGELFF
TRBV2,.,CASSPDSLSGNTIYF
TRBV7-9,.,CASSFSGGTGQETQYF